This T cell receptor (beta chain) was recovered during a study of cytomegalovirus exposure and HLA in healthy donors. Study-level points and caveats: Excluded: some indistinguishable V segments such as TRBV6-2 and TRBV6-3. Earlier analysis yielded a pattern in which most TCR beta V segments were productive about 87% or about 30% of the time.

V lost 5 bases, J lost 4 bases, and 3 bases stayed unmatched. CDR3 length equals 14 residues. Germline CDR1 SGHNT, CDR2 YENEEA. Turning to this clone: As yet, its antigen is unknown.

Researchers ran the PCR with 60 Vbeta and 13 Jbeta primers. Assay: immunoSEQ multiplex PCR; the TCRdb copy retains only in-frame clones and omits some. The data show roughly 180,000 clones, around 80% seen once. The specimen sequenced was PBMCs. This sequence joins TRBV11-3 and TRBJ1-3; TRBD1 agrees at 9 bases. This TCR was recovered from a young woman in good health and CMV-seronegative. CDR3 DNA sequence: TGTGCCAGCAGCCCTGGACAGGGGGGAAACACCATATATTTT. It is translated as CASSPGQGGNTIYF.